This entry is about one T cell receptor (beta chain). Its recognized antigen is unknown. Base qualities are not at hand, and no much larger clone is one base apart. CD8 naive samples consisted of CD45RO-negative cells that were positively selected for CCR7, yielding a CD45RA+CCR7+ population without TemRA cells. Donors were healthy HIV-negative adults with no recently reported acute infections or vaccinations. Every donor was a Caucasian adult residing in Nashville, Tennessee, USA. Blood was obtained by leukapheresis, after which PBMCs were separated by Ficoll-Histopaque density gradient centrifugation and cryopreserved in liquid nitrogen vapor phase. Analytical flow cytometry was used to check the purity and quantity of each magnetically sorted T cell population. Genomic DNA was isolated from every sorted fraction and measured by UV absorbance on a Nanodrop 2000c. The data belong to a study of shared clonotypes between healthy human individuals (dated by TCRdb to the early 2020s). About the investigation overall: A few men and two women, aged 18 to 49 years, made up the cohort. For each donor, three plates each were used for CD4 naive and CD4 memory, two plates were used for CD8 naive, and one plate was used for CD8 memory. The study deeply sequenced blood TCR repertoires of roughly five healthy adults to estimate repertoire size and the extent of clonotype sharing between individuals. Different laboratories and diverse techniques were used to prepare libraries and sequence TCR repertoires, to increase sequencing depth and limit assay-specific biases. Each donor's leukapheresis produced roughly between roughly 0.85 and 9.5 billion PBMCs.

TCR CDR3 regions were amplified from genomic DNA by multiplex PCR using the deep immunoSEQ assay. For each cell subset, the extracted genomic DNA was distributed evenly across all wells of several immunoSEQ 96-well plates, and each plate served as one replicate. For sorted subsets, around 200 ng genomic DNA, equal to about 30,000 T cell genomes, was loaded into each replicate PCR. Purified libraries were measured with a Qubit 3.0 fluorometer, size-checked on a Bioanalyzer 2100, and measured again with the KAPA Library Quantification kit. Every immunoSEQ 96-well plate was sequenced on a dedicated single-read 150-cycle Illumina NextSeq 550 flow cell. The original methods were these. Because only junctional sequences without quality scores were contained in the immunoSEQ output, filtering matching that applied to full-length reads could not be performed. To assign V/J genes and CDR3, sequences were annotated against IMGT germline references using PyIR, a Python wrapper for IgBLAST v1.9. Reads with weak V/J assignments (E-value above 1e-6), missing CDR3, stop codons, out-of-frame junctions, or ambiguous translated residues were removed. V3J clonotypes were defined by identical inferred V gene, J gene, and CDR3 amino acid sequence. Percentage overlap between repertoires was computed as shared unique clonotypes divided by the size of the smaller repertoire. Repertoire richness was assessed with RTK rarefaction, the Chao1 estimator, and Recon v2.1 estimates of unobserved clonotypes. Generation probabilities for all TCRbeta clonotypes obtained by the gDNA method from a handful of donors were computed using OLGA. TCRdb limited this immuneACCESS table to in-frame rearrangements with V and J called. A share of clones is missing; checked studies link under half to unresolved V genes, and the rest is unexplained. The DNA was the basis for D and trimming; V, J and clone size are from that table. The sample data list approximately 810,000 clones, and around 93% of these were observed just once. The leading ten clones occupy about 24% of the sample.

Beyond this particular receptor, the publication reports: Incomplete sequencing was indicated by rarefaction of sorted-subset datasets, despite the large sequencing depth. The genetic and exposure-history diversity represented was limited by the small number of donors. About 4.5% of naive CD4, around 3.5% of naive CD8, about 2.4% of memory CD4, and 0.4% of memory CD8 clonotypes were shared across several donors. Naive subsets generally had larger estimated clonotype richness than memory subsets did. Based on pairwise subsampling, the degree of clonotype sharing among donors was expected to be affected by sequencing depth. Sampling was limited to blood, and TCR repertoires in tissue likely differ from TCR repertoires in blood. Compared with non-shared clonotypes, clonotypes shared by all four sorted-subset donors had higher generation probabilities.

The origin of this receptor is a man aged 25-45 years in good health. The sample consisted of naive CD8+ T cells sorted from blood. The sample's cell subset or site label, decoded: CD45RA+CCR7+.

CDR3 region: CSVGFHGEEDGYTF. At the DNA level, the sequence is TGCAGCGTTGGCTTCCATGGGGAGGAAGATGGCTACACCTTC. The chain is encoded by TRBV29-1 joined to TRBJ1-2; a confident D gene designation cannot be given. Including cysteine and phenylalanine, the CDR3 has 14 amino acids. Just CDR3 DNA is preserved here, 42 bases in frame from base 1. V drops 4 bases and J drops 6 bases, leaving 18 bases in between. According to the germline V gene, CDR1 reads SQVTM and CDR2 reads ANQGSEA.